These 3 T cell receptor beta chains were sequenced from one sample in a study of T-cell reconstitution after alpha-beta-depleted transplantation in children (dated by TCRdb to 2016 to 2017). Preparation of the library involved PCR. The run used an Illumina HiSeq 2500. Molecular barcoding was employed in the preparation of TCR libraries, with unique molecular identifiers being used to normalize TCRbeta repertoire quantification. TCRdb passed the public sequencing reads through fastp at Q25 and MiXCR, retaining productive beta sequences. Every entry covers one CDR3 protein and lists the most common genes and DNA from its rows. The sample contains more than 200,000 distinct CDR3 sequences, about 25% of them found a single time. The ten most abundant clones make up 2% to 3% of the sample. Per the publication, the treatment or condition label means: allogeneic hematopoietic cell transplantation with graft depleted of TCRalphabeta T cells and CD19 B cells.

The sample was PBMCs, taken before TCRalphabeta/CD19-depleted stem cell transplant. The receptors stem from a girl aged 2-15 years with Fanconi anemia, due to receive a stem cell transplant.

This rearrangement joins TRBV28 to TRBJ2-1; D remains unclear. The ends were cut back, 4 bases at V and 2 bases at J, with 15 bases in the middle. CDR3 size: 16 residues. Per the germline V gene, CDR1 is MDHEN and CDR2 is SYDVKM. For the CDR3, the DNA is TGTGCCAGCAGTTCCTTCAGGCTTTCGACCTACAATGAGCAGTTCTTC. This translates into CASSSFRLSTYNEQFF. Looking up the rest from reference TRBV28 and TRBJ2-1 gives the full variable domain: DVKVTQSSRYLVKRTGEKVFLECVQDMDHENMFWYRQDPGLGLRLIYFSYDVKMKEKGDIPEGYSVSREKKERFSLILESASTNQTSMYLCASSSFRLSTYNEQFFGPGTRLTVL.

This clonotype was seen a few times. The V call is TRBV5-1, the J call TRBJ1-1; 9 positions match TRBD1. With 4 bases clipped from V and 0 bases from J, the junction kept 10 bases outside the gene matches. From germline, CDR1 is SGHRS and CDR2 YFSETQ. The CDR3 spans 17 residues. The CDR3: CASSPDGQGRLNTEAFF. The CDR3, as DNA: TGCGCCAGCAGCCCCGACGGACAGGGGAGATTGAACACTGAAGCTTTCTTT.

This clonotype has only a few counts. The chain joins TRBV10-3 to TRBJ2-1; 7 nucleotides match TRBD2. Germline assignment: CDR1 ENHRY and CDR2 SYGVKD. The CDR3 covers 15 residues. Germline trimming cut 7 bases from V and 0 bases from J; bases unmatched to any gene: 6. In DNA form, the CDR3 reads TGTGCCATCAAGGGTTTAGCGGGCTCCTACAATGAGCAGTTCTTC. This codes for CAIKGLAGSYNEQFF.